This T cell receptor (beta chain) originates from a study of T cells in tumors after PD-1 blockade. The assay was immunoSEQ multiplex PCR, and TCRdb's table has in-frame clones only and misses some. The sample includes 60,000 to 65,000 clones, under 80% of them seen just once. The germline CDR1 and CDR2 sequences are MDHEN and SYDVKM. The germline V and J ends were trimmed by 5 bases and 1 base, with 29 bases remaining between them. The CDR3 has 21 amino acids. The receptor's source is a human donor with basal cell carcinoma. The chain joins TRBV28 to TRBJ1-4; no definite D call. Specimen: PBMCs, collected after anti-PD-1 treatment. The DNA of the CDR3 is TGTGCCAGCAGTACAACCGCAGGCGTGGGTTTTTATGATCGAACTAATGAAAAACTGTTTTTT. It translates to CASSTTAGVGFYDRTNEKLFF.